This TCR beta chain appears in the sequencing data of a study of blood T cell repertoires in COVID-19. Looking at the study overall: The United States, Italy and Spain provided the acute and convalescent COVID-19 samples. PBMCs, B-cell-depleted T cells, or T cells were the source of the cDNA or gDNA that made up the material.

Germline-derived CDR1 and CDR2 are LNHDA and SQIVND (reference sequence). Germline trimming cut 3 bases from V and 4 bases from J; bases unmatched to any gene: 7. The CDR3 contains 15 residues. Original data processing: Reference gene primer amplification gave estimated nucleated cell counts. Data came from immunoSEQ multiplex PCR; TCRdb stores just in-frame clones and leaves some out. V, J and clone size are taken as reported in that table, and D and trimming were inferred from the DNA itself. The table includes roughly 170,000 clones, under 90% detected once. This clone was picked up one time. V and J are TRBV19 and TRBJ1-2, with 8 bases fitting TRBD1. The sequence was obtained from a human donor in a cohort sampled during active COVID-19. Sequenced input: peripheral blood. The CDR3 loop reads CASSISLTGVYGYTF. The CDR3 nucleotides read TGTGCCAGTAGTATCTCCCTGACAGGGGTCTATGGCTACACCTTC. Full variable domain (rest looked up from reference TRBV19 and TRBJ1-2): DGGITQSPKYLFRKEGQNVTLSCEQNLNHDAMYWYRQDPGQGLRLIYYSQIVNDFQKGDIAEGYSVSREKKESFPLTVTSAQKNPTAFYLCASSISLTGVYGYTFGSGTRLTVV.